Following are 5 T cell receptor beta chains from one sample sequenced in a study of shared clonotypes between healthy human individuals. Profiling relied on immunoSEQ multiplex PCR, and the TCRdb table lists in-frame clones only, not all of them. This table has about 2,500,000 clones, over 85% appearing once. The specimen was naive CD4+ T cells sorted from blood. Noted subset: CD45RA+ positively selected. These receptor sequences come from a man in his late teens or twenties in good health.

This chain connects TRBV7-2 to TRBJ1-1; 10 bases are shared with TRBD1. Germline V gene lookup returns CDR1 SGHTA and CDR2 FQGNSA. The V gene end was trimmed by 5 bases and the J gene end by 0 bases; junction bases not matched to a gene: 6. This CDR3 has 16 amino acids. As DNA, the CDR3 is TGTGCCAGCAGCCTAGGACAGGGGGTACTGAACACTGAAGCTTTCTTT. Amino acids: CASSLGQGVLNTEAFF.

The J gene is TRBJ2-3, the V gene TRBV30, with a weak D call TRBD2 (5 bases). CDR1 and CDR2 (germline): GTSNPN, SVGIG (reference sequence). CDR3 length equals 14 residues. V lost 3 bases and J lost 3, with 13 bases in between. CDR3: CAWSGVPLTDTQYF. For the CDR3, the DNA is TGTGCCTGGAGCGGGGTACCCCTTACAGATACGCAGTATTTT.

V usage is TRBV9 and J usage is TRBJ2-1; D gene ambiguous. The CDR3 is 13 amino acids. The V gene's germline CDR1 is SGDLS and CDR2 YYNGEE. V shed 4 bases and J shed 5 bases, with 10 bases lying between them. The CDR3 coding sequence is TGTGCCAGCAGCCCTGGTCCCGACAATGAGCAGTTCTTC. Translating it yields CASSPGPDNEQFF.

CDR3 in DNA: TGTGCCAGCGCCCGTTTGAGTTCTGGAAACACCATATATTTT. It is translated as CASARLSSGNTIYF. V is TRBV7-6 and J is TRBJ1-3; D call uncertain. V lost 8 bases and J 1 base, leaving 12 bases between the germline ends. The CDR3 length is 14 residues. From germline, CDR1 is SGHVS and CDR2 FNYEAQ.

This chain links TRBV27 with TRBJ2-7; D remains unclear. The CDR3 runs to 13 residues. From germline, CDR1 is MNHEY and CDR2 SMNVEV (reference sequence). V was cut by 7 bases and J by 1 base, with 11 bases left in between. The CDR3 here is CASNPVGSYEQYF. For the CDR3, the DNA is TGTGCCAGCAACCCAGTTGGATCCTACGAGCAGTACTTC.